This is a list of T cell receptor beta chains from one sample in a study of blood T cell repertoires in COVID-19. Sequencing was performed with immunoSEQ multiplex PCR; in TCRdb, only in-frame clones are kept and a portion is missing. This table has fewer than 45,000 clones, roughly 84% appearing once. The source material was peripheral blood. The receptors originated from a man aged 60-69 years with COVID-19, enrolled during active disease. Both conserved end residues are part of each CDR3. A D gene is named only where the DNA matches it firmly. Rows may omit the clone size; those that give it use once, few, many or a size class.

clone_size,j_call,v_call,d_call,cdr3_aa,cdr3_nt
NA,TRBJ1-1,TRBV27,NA,CASSSWDGSTEAFF,TGTGCCAGCAGTTCCTGGGACGGGAGTACTGAAGCTTTCTTT
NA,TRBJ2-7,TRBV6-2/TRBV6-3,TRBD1,CASSPPGDRVHEQYF,TGTGCCAGCAGTCCGCCGGGGGACAGGGTCCACGAGCAGTACTTC
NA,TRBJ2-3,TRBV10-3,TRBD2,CAISEDQGGLAVQYF,TGTGCCATCAGTGAAGATCAGGGGGGACTAGCGGTACAGTATTTT
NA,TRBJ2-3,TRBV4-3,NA,CASSEGSADTQYF,TGCGCCAGCAGCGAGGGTTCGGCAGATACGCAGTATTTT
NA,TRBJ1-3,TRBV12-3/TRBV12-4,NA,CASRVTAGNTIYF,TGTGCCAGCAGGGTAACGGCTGGAAACACCATATATTTT
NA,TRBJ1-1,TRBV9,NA,CASSVERGANTEAFF,TGTGCCAGCAGCGTAGAACGGGGTGCGAACACTGAAGCTTTCTTT
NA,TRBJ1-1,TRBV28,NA,CASSFRGKGNTEAFF,TGTGCCAGCAGTTTTAGGGGAAAAGGGAACACTGAAGCTTTCTTT
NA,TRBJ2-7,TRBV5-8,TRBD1,CASSRLRTGGNHEQYF,TGTGCCAGCAGCCGTTTAAGGACAGGGGGAAATCACGAGCAGTACTTC
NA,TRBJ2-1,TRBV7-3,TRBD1,CASSSFGQAEQFF,TGTGCCAGCAGCAGCTTCGGACAGGCTGAGCAGTTCTTC
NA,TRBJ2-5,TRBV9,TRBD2,CASSLLAGGSGETQYF,TGTGCCAGCAGTTTACTAGCGGGAGGTTCGGGAGAGACCCAGTACTTC
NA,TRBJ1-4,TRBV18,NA,CASSASGTPALF,TGTGCCAGCTCAGCCTCCGGGACACCGGCCCTTTTT
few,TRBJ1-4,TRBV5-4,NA,CASSLDTLNEKLFF,TGTGCCAGCAGCTTAGACACGCTTAATGAAAAACTGTTTTTT
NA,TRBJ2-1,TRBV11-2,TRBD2,CASSLGVSGTRDEQFF,TGTGCCAGCAGCTTAGGTGTTAGCGGGACGCGCGATGAGCAGTTCTTC
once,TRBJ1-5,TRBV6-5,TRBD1,CASSAGTGNQPQHF,TGTGCCAGCAGCGCCGGGACAGGGAATCAGCCCCAGCATTTT
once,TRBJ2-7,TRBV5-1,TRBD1,CASSLGTGANSYEQYF,TGCGCCAGCAGCTTGGGGACAGGGGCCAACTCCTACGAGCAGTACTTC
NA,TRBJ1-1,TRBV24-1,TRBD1,CATSPTGIKTEAFF,TGTGCCACCAGCCCGACAGGGATTAAAACTGAAGCTTTCTTT
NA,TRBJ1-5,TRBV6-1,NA,CASSEGTAGQPQHF,TGTGCCAGCAGTGAAGGGACAGCCGGACAGCCCCAGCATTTT
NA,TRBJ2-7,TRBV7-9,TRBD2,CASSSSGRPYEQYF,TGTGCCAGCAGCTCTAGCGGGAGGCCCTACGAGCAGTACTTC
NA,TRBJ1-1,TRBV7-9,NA,CASSPTGHQNTEAFF,TGTGCCAGCAGCCCAACAGGACACCAGAACACTGAAGCTTTCTTT
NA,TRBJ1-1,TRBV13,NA,CASSHTGLGYGNTEAFF,TGTGCCAGCAGCCATACAGGGTTAGGGTATGGGAACACTGAAGCTTTCTTT
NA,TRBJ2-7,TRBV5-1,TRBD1,CASSSTGTGRKEQYF,TGCGCCAGCAGCTCTACGGGGACAGGGAGGAAAGAGCAGTACTTC
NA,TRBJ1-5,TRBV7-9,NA,CASSLAGDRDQPQHF,TGTGCCAGCAGCTTAGCAGGGGATAGAGATCAGCCCCAGCATTTT
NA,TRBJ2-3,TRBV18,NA,CASSPGGTVPTDTQYF,TGTGCCAGCTCACCAGGGGGGACTGTTCCCACAGATACGCAGTATTTT
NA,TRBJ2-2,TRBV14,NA,CASSEQGWELFF,TGTGCCAGCAGCGAACAGGGCTGGGAGCTGTTTTTT
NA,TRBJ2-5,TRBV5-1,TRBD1,CASSLVERGRETQYF,TGCGCCAGCAGCTTGGTCGAGAGGGGGCGGGAGACCCAGTACTTC
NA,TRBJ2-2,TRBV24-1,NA,CATSDLGGGRTGELFF,TGTGCCACCAGTGATTTGGGGGGAGGCCGCACCGGGGAGCTGTTTTTT
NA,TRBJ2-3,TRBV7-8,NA,CASAFSGTDTQYF,TGTGCCAGCGCGTTCTCTGGCACAGATACGCAGTATTTT
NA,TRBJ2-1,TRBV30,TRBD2,CAWSGTSVKAEQFF,TGTGCCTGGAGCGGGACTAGCGTAAAGGCTGAGCAGTTCTTC
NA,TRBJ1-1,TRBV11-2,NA,CASSFGQSKPRGAFF,TGTGCCAGCAGCTTTGGACAGAGCAAACCCCGGGGAGCTTTCTTT
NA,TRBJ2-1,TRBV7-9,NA,CASSSPLGSSYNEQFF,TGTGCCAGCAGCTCTCCACTAGGCAGCTCCTACAATGAGCAGTTCTTC
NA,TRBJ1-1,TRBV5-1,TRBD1,CASSEGQGNTEAFF,TGCGCCAGCAGCGAAGGACAGGGGAATACTGAAGCTTTCTTT
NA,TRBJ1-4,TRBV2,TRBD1,CASSGDRVESNEKLFF,TGTGCCAGCAGCGGGGACAGGGTAGAATCTAATGAAAAACTGTTTTTT
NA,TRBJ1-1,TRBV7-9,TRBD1,CASSGTGGAGTEAFF,TGTGCCAGCAGCGGAACAGGGGGCGCCGGCACTGAAGCTTTCTTT
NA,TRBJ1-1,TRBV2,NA,CASRYQGMNTEAFF,TGTGCCAGCAGGTACCAGGGGATGAACACTGAAGCTTTCTTT
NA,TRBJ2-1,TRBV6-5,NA,CASSTDMRRSEQFF,TGTGCCAGCAGTACGGACATGCGGCGGAGTGAGCAGTTCTTC
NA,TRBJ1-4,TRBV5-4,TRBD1,CASSLDRESEKLFF,TGTGCCAGCAGCCTAGACAGGGAAAGTGAAAAACTGTTTTTT
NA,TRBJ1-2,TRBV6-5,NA,CASSYEVSYGYTF,TGTGCCAGCAGTTACGAGGTTAGCTATGGCTACACCTTC
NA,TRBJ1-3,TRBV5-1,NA,CASSLPGGTIYF,TGCGCCAGCAGCTTACCCGGGGGCACCATATATTTT
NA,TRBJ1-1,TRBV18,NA,CASSPEGLNTEAFF,TGTGCCAGCTCACCAGAGGGACTAAACACTGAAGCTTTCTTT
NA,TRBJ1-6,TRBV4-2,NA,CASSQVAGYTSPLHF,TGTGCCAGCAGCCAAGTCGCAGGGTATACCTCACCCCTCCACTTT
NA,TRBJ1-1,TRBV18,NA,CASSPRQQNTEAFF,TGTGCCAGCTCACCGCGACAGCAGAACACTGAAGCTTTCTTT
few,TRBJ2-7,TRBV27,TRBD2,CASSRTSGTLSSYEQYF,TGTGCCAGCAGTCGGACTAGCGGGACCCTGAGCTCCTACGAGCAGTACTTC
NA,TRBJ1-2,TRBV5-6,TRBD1,CASSVDRVGYGYTF,TGTGCCAGCAGCGTGGACAGGGTGGGGTATGGCTACACCTTC
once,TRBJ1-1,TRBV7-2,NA,CASSVTRGRGTEAFF,TGTGCCAGCAGCGTTACCAGGGGACGTGGCACTGAAGCTTTCTTT
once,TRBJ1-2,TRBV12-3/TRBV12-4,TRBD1,CASSPGQGYGYTF,TGTGCCAGCAGTCCAGGACAGGGCTATGGCTACACCTTC
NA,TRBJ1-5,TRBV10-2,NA,CASTRGDNQPQHF,TGCGCCAGCACGCGGGGGGACAATCAGCCCCAGCATTTT
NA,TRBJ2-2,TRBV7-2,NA,CASTPGRGGELFF,TGTGCCAGCACCCCGGGGCGGGGCGGGGAGCTGTTTTTT